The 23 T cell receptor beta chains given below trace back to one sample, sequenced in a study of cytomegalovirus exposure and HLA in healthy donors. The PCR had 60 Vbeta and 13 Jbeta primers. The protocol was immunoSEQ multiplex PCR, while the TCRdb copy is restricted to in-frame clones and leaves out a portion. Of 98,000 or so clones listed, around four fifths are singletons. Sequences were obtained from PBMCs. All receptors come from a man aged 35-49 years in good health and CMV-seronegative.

The CDR3 DNA follows: TGTGCCAGCAGCGTAGGGATTCCAGGGGGTAATGAGCAGTTCTTC. Translation gives CASSVGIPGGNEQFF. The V call is TRBV9, the J call TRBJ2-1, with 7 positions matching TRBD1. Germline V gene lookup returns CDR1 SGDLS and CDR2 YYNGEE. The CDR3 spans 15 residues. V was clipped by 0 bases and J by 7 bases; unmatched bases: 7.

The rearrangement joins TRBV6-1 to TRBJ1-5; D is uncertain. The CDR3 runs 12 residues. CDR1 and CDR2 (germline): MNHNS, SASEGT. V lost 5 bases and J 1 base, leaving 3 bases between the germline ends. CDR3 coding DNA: TGTGCCAGCAGTCCGAGCAATCAGCCCCAGCATTTT. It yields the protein CASSPSNQPQHF.

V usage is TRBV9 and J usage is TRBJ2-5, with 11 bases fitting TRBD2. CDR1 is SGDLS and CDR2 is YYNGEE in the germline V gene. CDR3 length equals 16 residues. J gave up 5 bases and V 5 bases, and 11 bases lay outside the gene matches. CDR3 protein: CASSLGLAGGWETQYF. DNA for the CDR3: TGTGCCAGCAGTCTCGGGCTAGCGGGGGGTTGGGAGACCCAGTACTTC.

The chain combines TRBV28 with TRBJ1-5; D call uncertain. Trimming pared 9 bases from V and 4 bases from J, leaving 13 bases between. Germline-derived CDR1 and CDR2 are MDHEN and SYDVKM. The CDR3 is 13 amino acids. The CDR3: CASTPTRNQPQHF. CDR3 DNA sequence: TGTGCCAGTACCCCCACGCGGAATCAGCCCCAGCATTTT.

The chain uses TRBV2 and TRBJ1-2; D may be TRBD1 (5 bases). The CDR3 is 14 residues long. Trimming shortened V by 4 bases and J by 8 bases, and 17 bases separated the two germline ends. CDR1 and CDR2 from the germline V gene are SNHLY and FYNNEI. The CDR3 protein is CASSVEGRGEGYTF. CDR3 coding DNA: TGTGCCAGCAGTGTGGAAGGGAGGGGCGAGGGCTACACCTTC.

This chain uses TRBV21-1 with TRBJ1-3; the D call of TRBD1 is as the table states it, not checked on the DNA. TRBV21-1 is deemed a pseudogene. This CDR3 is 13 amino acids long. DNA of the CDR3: TGTGCCAGCGACAGGGTCTCTGGAAACACCATATATTTT. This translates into CASDRVSGNTIYF.

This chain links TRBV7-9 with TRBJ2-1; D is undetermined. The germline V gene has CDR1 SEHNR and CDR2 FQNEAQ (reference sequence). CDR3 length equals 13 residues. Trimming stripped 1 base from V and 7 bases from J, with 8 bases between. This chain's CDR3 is CASSLVTANEQFF. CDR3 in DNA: TGTGCCAGCAGCTTAGTTACAGCAAATGAGCAGTTCTTC.

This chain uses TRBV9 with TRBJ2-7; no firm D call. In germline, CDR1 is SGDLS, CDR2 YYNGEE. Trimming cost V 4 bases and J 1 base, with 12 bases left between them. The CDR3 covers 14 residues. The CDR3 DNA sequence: TGTGCCAGCAGCCAAACTTCGGTGTCCTACGAGCAGTACTTC. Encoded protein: CASSQTSVSYEQYF.

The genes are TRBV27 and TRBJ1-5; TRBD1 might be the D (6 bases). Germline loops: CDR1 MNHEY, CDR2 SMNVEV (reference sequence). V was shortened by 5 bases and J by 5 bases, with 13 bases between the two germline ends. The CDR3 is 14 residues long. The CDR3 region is CASSATGSHQPQHF. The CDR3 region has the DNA TGTGCCAGCAGTGCCACAGGGTCCCATCAGCCCCAGCATTTT.

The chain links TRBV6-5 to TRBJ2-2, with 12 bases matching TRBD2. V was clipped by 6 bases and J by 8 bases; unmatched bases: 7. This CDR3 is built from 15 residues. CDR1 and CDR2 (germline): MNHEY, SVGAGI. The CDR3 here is CASRLTSGSVGELFF. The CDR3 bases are TGTGCCAGCAGGCTGACTAGCGGGAGTGTAGGGGAGCTGTTTTTT.

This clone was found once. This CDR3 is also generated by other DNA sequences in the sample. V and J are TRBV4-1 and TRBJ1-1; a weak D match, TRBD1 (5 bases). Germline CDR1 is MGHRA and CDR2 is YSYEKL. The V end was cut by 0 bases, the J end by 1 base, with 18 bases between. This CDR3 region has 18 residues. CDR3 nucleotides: TGCGCCAGCAGCCAAGAAGGGCAGGGATGGAGGGCGAACACTGAAGCTTTCTTT. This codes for CASSQEGQGWRANTEAFF.

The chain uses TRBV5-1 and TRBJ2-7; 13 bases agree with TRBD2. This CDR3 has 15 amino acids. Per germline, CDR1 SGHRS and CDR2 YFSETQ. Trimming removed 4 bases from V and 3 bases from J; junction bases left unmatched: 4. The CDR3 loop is CASSTGLAGRYEQYF. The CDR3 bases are TGCGCCAGCAGCACGGGACTAGCGGGGCGCTACGAGCAGTACTTC.

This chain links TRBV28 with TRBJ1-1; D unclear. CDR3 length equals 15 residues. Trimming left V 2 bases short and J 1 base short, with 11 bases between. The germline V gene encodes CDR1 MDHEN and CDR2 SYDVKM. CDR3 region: CASSLGRAGNTEAFF. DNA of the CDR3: TGTGCCAGCAGTTTAGGTAGGGCGGGGAACACTGAAGCTTTCTTT.

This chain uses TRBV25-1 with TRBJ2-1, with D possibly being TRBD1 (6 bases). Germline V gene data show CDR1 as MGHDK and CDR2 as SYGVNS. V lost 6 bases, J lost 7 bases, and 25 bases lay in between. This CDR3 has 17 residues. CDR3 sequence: CASRGAVGDGTGNEQFF. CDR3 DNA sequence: TGTGCCAGCAGGGGGGCAGTGGGGGACGGGACGGGGAATGAGCAGTTCTTC.

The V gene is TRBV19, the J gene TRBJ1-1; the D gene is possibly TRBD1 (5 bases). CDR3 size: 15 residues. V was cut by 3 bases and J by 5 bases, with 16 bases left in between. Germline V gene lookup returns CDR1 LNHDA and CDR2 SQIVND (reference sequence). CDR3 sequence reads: CASSMRRDGGTEAFF. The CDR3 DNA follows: TGTGCCAGTAGTATGCGTCGCGACGGGGGGACTGAAGCTTTCTTT.

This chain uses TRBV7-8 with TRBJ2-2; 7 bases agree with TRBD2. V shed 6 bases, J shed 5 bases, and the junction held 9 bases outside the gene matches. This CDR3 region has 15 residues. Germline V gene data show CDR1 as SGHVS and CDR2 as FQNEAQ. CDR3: CASSSWTRGTGELFF. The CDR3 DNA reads TGTGCCAGCAGTTCTTGGACTAGAGGAACCGGGGAGCTGTTTTTT.

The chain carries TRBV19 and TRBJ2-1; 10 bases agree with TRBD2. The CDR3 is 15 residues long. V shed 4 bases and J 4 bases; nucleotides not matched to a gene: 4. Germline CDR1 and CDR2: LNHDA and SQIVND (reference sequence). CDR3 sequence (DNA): TGTGCCAGTAGTAGGGCTAGCGGGAGATACAATGAGCAGTTCTTC. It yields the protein CASSRASGRYNEQFF.

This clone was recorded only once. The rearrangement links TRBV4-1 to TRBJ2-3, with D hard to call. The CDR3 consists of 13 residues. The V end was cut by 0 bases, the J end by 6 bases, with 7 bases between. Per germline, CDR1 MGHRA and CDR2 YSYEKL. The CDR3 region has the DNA TGCGCCAGCAGCCAAGACTACGCGGATACGCAGTATTTT. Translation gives CASSQDYADTQYF.

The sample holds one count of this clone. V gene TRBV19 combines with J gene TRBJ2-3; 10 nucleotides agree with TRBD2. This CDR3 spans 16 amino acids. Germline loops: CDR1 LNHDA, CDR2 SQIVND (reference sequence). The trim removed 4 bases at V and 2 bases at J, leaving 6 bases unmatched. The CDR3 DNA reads TGTGCCAGTAGTAGCCCTAGCGGGGGTGACACAGATACGCAGTATTTT. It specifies CASSSPSGGDTDTQYF.

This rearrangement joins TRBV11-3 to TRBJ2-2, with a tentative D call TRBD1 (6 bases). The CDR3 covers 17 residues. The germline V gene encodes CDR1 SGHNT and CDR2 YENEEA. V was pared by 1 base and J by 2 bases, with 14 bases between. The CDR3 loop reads CASSLVPTGTNTGELFF. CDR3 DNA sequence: TGTGCCAGCAGCTTAGTACCGACAGGAACCAACACCGGGGAGCTGTTTTTT.

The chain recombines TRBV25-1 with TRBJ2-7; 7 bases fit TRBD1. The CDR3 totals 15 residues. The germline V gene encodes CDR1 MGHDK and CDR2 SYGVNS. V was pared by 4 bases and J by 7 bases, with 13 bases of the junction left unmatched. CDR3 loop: CASSALTGLRREQYF. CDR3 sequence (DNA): TGTGCCAGCAGTGCCCTGACAGGGTTAAGGCGGGAGCAGTACTTC.

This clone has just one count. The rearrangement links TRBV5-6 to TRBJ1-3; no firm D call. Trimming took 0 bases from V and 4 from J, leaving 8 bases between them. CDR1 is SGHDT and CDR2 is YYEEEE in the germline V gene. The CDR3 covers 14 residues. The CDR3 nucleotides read TGTGCCAGCAGCTTGGGGACTAGAGGAAACACCATATATTTT. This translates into CASSLGTRGNTIYF.

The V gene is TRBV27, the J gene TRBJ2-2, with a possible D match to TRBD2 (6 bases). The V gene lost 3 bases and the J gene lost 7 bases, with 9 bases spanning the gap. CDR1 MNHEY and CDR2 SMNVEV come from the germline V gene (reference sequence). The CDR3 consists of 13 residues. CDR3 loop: CASSFGGGGELFF. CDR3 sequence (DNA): TGTGCCAGCAGTTTTGGGGGAGGCGGGGAGCTGTTTTTT.